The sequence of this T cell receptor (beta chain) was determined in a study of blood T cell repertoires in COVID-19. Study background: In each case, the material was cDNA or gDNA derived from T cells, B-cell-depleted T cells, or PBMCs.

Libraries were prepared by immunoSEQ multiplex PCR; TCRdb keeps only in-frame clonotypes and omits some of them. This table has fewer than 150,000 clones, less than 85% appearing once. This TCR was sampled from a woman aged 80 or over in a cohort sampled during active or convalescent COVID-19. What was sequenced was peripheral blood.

The CDR3 DNA reads as TGCGCCAGCAGCCCGCGGGGGGGCCGGACAGATACGCAGTATTTT. Translated: CASSPRGGRTDTQYF. J is TRBJ2-3 and V is TRBV5-1; TRBD2 agrees at 9 bases. V shed 4 bases and J 3 bases; nucleotides not matched to a gene: 6. The CDR3 extends over 15 amino acids. Germline CDR1 is SGHRS and CDR2 is YFSETQ.